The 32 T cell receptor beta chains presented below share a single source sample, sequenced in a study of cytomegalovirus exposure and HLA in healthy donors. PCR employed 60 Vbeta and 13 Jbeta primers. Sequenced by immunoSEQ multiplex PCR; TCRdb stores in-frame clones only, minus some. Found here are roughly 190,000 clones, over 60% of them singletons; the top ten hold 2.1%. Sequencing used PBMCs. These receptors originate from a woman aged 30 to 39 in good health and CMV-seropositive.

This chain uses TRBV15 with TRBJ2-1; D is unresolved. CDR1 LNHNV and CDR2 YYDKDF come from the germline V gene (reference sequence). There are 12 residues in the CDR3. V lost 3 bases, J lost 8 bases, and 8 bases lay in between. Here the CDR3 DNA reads TGTGCCACCAGCAGGACTGGCGATGAGCAGTTCTTC. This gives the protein CATSRTGDEQFF. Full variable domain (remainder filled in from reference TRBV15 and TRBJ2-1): DAMVIQNPRYQVTQFGKPVTLSCSQTLNHNVMYWYQQKSSQAPKLLFHYYDKDFNNEADTPDNFQSRRPNTSFCFLDIRSPGLGDTAMYLCATSRTGDEQFFGPGTRLTVL.

The CDR3 is CASSLAALSGTDTQYF. DNA of the CDR3: TGTGCCAGCAGCTTAGCCGCCCTTAGCGGCACAGATACGCAGTATTTT. The J gene is TRBJ2-3, the V gene TRBV7-9; tentatively, D is TRBD2 (5 bases). The V gene lost 0 bases and the J gene lost 1 base, with 11 bases spanning the gap. Germline-derived CDR1 and CDR2 are SEHNR and FQNEAQ (reference sequence). CDR3 length: 16 residues.

This CDR3 is CASTPPQGMNTEAFF. The DNA for the CDR3 is TGTGCCAGCACCCCCCCGCAGGGCATGAACACTGAAGCTTTCTTT. This chain connects TRBV28 to TRBJ1-1; possibly TRBD1 for D (5 bases). The germline CDR1 and CDR2 sequences are MDHEN and SYDVKM. The CDR3 spans 15 residues. V lost 7 bases, J lost 0 bases, and 15 bases lay in between.

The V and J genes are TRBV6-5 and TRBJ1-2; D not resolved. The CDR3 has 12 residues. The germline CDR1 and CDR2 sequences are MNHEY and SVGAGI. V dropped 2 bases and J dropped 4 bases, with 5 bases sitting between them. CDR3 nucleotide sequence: TGTGCCAGCAGTTACGGGAGCTATGGCTACACCTTC. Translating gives CASSYGSYGYTF.

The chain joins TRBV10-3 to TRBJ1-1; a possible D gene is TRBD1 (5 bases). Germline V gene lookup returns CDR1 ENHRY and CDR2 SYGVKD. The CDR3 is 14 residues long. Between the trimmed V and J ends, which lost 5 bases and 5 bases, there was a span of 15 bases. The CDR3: CAISLGAKETEAFF. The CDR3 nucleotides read TGTGCCATCAGTTTAGGGGCCAAGGAGACTGAAGCTTTCTTT.

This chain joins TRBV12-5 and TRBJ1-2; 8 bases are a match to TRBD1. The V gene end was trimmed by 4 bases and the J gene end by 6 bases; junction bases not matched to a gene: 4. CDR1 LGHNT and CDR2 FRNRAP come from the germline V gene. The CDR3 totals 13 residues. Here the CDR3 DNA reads TGTGCTAGTGGTTCGACAGGGGAACATGGCTACACCTTC. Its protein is CASGSTGEHGYTF. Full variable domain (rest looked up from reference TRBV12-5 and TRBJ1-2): DARVTQTPRHKVTEMGQEVTMRCQPILGHNTVFWYRQTMMQGLELLAYFRNRAPLDDSGMPKDRFSAEMPDATLATLKIQPSEPRDSAVYFCASGSTGEHGYTFGSGTRLTVV.

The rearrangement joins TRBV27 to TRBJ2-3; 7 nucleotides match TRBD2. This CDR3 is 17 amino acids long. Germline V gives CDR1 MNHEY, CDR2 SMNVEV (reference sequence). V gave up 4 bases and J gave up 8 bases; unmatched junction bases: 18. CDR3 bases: TGTGCCAGCAGTTGGCGCTTGGCGGGAGCCCCAACTGGTACGCAGTATTTT. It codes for CASSWRLAGAPTGTQYF.

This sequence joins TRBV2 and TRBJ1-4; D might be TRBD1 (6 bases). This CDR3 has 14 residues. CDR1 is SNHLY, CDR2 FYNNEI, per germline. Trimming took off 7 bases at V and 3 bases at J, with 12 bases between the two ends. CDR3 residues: CASKRGSPNEKLFF. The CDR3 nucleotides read TGTGCCAGCAAAAGGGGGTCACCTAATGAAAAACTGTTTTTT.

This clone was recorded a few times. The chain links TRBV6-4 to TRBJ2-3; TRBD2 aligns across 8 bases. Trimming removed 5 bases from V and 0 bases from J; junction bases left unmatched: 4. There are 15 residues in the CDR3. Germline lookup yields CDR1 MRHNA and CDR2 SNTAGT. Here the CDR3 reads CASSPTSGSTDTQYF. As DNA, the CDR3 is TGTGCCAGCAGTCCCACTAGCGGCAGCACAGATACGCAGTATTTT.

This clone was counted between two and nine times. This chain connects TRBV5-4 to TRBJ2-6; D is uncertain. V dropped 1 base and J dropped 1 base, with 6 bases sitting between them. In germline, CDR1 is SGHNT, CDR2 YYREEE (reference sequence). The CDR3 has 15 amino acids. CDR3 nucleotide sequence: TGTGCCAGCAGCTTGCTCCAGTCTGGGGCCAACGTCCTGACTTTC. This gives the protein CASSLLQSGANVLTF.

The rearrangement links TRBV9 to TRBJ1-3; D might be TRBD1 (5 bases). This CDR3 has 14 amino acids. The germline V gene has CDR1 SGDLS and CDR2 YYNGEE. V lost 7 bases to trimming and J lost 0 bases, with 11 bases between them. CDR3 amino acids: CASSRGFSGNTIYF. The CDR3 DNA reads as TGTGCCAGCTCCCGGGGGTTCTCTGGAAACACCATATATTTT.

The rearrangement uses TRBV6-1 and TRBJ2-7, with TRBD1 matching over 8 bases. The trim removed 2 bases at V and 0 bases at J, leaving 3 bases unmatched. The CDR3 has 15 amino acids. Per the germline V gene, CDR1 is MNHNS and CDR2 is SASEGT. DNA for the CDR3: TGTGCCAGCAGTGAATGGACAGGGAGCTCCTACGAGCAGTACTTC. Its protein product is CASSEWTGSSYEQYF.

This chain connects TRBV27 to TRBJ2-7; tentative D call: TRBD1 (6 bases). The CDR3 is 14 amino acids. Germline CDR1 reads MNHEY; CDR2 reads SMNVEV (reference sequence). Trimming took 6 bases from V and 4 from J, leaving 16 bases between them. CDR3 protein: CASRIGQKPYEQYF. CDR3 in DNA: TGTGCCAGCAGAATTGGACAGAAACCATACGAGCAGTACTTC.

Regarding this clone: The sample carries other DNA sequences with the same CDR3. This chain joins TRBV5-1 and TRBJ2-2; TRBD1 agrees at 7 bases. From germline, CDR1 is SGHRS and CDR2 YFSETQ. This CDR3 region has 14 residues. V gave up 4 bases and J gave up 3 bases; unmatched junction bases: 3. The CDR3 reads CASSATGDTGELFF. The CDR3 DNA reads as TGCGCCAGCAGCGCTACAGGGGACACCGGGGAGCTGTTTTTT.

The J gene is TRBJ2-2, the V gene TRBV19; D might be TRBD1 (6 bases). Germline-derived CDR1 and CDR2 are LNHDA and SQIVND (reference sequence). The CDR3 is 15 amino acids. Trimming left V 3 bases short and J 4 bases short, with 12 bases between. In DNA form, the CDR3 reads TGTGCCAGTAGTATCCAAGGCAGGGGCACCGGGGAGCTGTTTTTT. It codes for CASSIQGRGTGELFF.

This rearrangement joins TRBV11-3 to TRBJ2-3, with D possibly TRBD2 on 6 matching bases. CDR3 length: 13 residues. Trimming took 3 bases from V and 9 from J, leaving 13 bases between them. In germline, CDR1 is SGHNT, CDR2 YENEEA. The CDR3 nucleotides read TGTGCCAGCAGCTTGGAGGGATTCAGCACGCAGTATTTT. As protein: CASSLEGFSTQYF.

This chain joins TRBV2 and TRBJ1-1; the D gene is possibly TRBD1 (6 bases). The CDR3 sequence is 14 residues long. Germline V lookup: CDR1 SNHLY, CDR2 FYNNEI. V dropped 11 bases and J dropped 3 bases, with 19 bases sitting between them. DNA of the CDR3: TGTGCCCCCCCCAGGGATAGGGGGTACACTGAAGCTTTCTTT. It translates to CAPPRDRGYTEAFF.

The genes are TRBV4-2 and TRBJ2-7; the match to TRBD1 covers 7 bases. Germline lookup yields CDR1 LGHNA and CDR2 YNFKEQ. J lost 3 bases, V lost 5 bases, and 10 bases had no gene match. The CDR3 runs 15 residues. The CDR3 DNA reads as TGTGCCAGCAGCGCACGGACAGGTTCTGACTACGAGCAGTACTTC. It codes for CASSARTGSDYEQYF.

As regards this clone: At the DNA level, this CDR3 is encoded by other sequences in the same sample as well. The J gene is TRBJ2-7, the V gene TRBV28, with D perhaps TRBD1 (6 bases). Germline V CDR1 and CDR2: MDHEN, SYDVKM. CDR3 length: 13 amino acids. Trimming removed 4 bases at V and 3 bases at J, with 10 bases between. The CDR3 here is CASSSGQSYEQYF. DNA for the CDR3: TGTGCCAGCAGTTCAGGACAGAGCTACGAGCAGTACTTC.

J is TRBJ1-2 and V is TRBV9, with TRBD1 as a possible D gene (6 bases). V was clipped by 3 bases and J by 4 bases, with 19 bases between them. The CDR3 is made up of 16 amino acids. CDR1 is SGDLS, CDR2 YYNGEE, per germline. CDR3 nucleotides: TGTGCCAGCAGCGCCGTTCAACAGGGTTTACTCTATGGCTACACCTTC. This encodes CASSAVQQGLLYGYTF.

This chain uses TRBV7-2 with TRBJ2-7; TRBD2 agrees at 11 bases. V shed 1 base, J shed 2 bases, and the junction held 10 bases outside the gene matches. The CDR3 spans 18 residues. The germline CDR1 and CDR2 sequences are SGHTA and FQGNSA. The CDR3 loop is CASSLGPGSSGRTYEQYF. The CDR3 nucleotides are TGTGCCAGCAGCTTAGGTCCGGGCTCTAGCGGGAGGACCTACGAGCAGTACTTC.

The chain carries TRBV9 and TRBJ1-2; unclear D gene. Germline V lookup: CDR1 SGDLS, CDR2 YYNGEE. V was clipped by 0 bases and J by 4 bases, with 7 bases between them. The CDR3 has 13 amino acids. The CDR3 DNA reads TGTGCCAGCAGCGTAGGACAAACCTATGGCTACACCTTC. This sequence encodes CASSVGQTYGYTF.

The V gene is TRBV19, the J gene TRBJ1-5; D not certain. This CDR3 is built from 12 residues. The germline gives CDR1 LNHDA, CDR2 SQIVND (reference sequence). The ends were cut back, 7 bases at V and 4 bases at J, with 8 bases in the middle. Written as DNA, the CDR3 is TGTGCCAGTAAATTAATGAATCAGCCCCAGCATTTT. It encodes CASKLMNQPQHF.

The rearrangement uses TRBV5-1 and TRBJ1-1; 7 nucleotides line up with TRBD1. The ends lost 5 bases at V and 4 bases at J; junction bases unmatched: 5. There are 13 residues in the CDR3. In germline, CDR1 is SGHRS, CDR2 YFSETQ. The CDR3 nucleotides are TGCGCCAGCAGTCGTACAGGGGCCACTGAAGCTTTCTTT. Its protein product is CASSRTGATEAFF.

The CDR3 nucleotides are TGTGCCTGGAGTGTACTGGGACAGGGCTTACCCCTCCACTTT. Translating it yields CAWSVLGQGLPLHF. This chain uses TRBV30 with TRBJ1-6, with TRBD1 matching 9 bases. Germline values: CDR1 GTSNPN, CDR2 SVGIG (reference sequence). Unmatched junction bases numbered 6, after V lost 0 bases and J lost 12 bases. This CDR3 region has 14 residues.

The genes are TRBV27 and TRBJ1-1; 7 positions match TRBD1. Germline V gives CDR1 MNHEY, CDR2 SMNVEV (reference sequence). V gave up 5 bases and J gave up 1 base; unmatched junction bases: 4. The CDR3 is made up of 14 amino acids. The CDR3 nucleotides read TGTGCCAGCAGTGCCAGGGGGAGGAACACTGAAGCTTTCTTT. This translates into CASSARGRNTEAFF.

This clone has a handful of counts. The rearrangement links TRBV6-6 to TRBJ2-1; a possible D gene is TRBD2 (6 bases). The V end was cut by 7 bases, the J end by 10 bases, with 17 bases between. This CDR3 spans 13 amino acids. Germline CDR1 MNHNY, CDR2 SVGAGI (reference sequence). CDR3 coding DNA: TGTGCCAGCATACAGAGACTTGGGGGGGAGCAGTTCTTC. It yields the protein CASIQRLGGEQFF.

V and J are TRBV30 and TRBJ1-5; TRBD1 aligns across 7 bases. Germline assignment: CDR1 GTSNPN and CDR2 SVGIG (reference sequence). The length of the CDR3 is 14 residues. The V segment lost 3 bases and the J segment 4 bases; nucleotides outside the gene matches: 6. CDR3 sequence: CAWSRTGINQPQHF. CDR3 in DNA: TGTGCCTGGAGCCGGACAGGAATAAATCAGCCCCAGCATTTT.

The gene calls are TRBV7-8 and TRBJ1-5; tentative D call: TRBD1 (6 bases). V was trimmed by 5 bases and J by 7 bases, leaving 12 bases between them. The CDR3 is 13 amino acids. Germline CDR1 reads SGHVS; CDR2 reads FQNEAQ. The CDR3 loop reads CASSLQGDQPQHF. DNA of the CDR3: TGTGCCAGCAGCCTACAGGGAGACCAGCCCCAGCATTTT.

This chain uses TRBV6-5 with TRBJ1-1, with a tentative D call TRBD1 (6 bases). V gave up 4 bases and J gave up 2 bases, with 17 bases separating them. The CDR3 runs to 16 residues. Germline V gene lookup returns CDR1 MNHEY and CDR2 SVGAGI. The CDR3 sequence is CASSFGTKGGNTEAFF. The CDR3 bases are TGTGCCAGCAGTTTCGGGACAAAGGGTGGTAACACTGAAGCTTTCTTT.

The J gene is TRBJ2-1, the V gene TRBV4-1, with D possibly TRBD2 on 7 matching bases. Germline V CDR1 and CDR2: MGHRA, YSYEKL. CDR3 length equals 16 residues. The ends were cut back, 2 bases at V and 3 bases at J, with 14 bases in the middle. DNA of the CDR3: TGCGCCAGCAGCCAATTTAGGGGGGGCCTCTACAATGAGCAGTTCTTC. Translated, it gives CASSQFRGGLYNEQFF.

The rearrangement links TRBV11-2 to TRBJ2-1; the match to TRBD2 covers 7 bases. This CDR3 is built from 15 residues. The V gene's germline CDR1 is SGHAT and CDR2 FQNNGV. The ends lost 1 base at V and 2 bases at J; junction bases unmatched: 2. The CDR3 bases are TGTGCCAGCAGCTTAGGGGCGGGGGCCTACAATGAGCAGTTCTTC. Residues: CASSLGAGAYNEQFF. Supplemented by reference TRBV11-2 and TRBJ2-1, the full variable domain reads EAGVAQSPRYKIIEKRQSVAFWCNPISGHATLYWYQQILGQGPKLLIQFQNNGVVDDSQLPKDRFSAERLKGVDSTLKIQPAKLEDSAVYLCASSLGAGAYNEQFFGPGTRLTVL.